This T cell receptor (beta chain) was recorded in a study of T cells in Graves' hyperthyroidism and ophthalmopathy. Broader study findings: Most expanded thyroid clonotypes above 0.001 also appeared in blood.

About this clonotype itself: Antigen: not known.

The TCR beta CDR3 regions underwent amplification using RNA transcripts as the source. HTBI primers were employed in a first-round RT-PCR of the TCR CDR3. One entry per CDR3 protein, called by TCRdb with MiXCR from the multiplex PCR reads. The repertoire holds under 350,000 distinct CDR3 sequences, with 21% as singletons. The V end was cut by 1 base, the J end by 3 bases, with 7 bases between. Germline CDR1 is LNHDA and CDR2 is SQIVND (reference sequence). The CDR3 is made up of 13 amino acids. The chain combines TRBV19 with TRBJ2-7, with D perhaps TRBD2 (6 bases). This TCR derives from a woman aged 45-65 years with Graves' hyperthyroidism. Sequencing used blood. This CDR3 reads CASSIGRDYEQYF. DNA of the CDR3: TGTGCCAGTAGTATAGGGCGGGACTACGAGCAGTACTTC.